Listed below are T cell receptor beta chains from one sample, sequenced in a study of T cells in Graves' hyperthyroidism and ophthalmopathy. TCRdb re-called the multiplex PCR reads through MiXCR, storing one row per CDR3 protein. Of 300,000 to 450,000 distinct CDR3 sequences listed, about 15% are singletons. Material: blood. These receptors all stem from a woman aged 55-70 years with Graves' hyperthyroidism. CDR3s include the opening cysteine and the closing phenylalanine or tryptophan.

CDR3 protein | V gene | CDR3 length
CASSQTEWRGEKLFF | TRBV14 | 15
CASSAGPNTGELFF | TRBV5-1 | 14
CASSLTGTLDEQYF | TRBV7-9 | 14
CASSPALVAFFGQLAFF | TRBV6-1 | 17
CASSPPGTGSPEQYF | TRBV28 | 15
CASSQRASGIGNEQFF | TRBV19 | 16
CASSLTPGNTEAFF | TRBV7-3 | 14
CSARVRASGSSYNEQFF | TRBV20-1 | 17
CATSDLSGLAGAYNEQFF | TRBV24-1 | 18
CASSPYPVGSTDTQYF | TRBV18 | 16
CASRVGGSSNEQFF | TRBV11-2 | 14
CASSLAAYNEQFF | TRBV11-1 | 13
CATSRGAGRNNEKLFF | TRBV15 | 16
CAISETGDGQSETQYF | TRBV10-3 | 16
CSAMGARGYTF | TRBV20-1 | 11
CASSRGWIADEQYF | TRBV7-8 | 14
CASRDLNTEAFF | TRBV28 | 12
CAISESGGDLHTGELFF | TRBV10-3 | 17
CSARARTGWTEAFF | TRBV20-1 | 14
CASSLLLRRNEQFF | TRBV5-1 | 14
CASSRDSGQYF | TRBV11-3 | 11
CASRTGLAEAGTQYF | TRBV28 | 15
CAISEDSDNSPLHF | TRBV10-3 | 14
CASSRTSGRGNEQFF | TRBV3-1 | 15
CASSELSGANVLTF | TRBV5-6 | 14
CASSLGTPGSGELFF | TRBV7-3 | 15
CSAEAGADTAQYF | TRBV29-1 | 13
CASSLDVARGAFF | TRBV12-3/TRBV12-4 | 13
CSGITVANTIYF | TRBV29-1 | 12
CASREGFSAYEQYF | TRBV28 | 14
CASSSGLYQETQYF | TRBV11-2 | 14
CASSFSGSRQETQYF | TRBV5-1 | 15
CASTGETQYF | TRBV7-9 | 10
CASSLRVGGELFF | TRBV27 | 13
CASSQGEDTEAFF | TRBV14 | 13
CASSVGISGSSYEQYF | TRBV9 | 16
CASSPTGRSAFF | TRBV27 | 12
CASSGGHQLGANVLTF | TRBV5-1 | 16
CATSDPRTDYNEQFF | TRBV24-1 | 15
CATSDRTGTRSYNEQFF | TRBV24-1 | 17
CASSHRRLAGKNEQFF | TRBV7-8 | 16
CASSPVAGPLAKNIQYF | TRBV27 | 17
CASGQTVSGANVLTF | TRBV12-5 | 15
CASRPIYENTEAFF | TRBV12-3/TRBV12-4 | 14
CASRGRRGIQGRRRNTEAFF | TRBV28 | 20
CASSPLGGAGANVLTF | TRBV7-3 | 16
CASSLRNPEGDEQFF | TRBV5-1 | 15
CASTTPPGRPEQFF | TRBV3-1 | 14
CASSQGQVGPTDTQYF | TRBV3-1 | 16
CASSPEREGRTGELFF | TRBV12-3/TRBV12-4 | 16
CASSTEDSAEQYF | TRBV6-1 | 13
CASSLLALQHFYGYTF | TRBV5-6 | 16
CASSVGWWASGYNEQFF | TRBV9 | 17
CASSTLRDSPATNEKLFF | TRBV19 | 18
CASSPRDRGLRSPLHF | TRBV11-2 | 16
CASSPLKTFRTDTQYF | TRBV18 | 16
CASSLVWQANTGELFF | TRBV5-1 | 16
CASSEGQTKAQHF | TRBV27 | 13
CASSLGTTNEQFF | TRBV7-3 | 13